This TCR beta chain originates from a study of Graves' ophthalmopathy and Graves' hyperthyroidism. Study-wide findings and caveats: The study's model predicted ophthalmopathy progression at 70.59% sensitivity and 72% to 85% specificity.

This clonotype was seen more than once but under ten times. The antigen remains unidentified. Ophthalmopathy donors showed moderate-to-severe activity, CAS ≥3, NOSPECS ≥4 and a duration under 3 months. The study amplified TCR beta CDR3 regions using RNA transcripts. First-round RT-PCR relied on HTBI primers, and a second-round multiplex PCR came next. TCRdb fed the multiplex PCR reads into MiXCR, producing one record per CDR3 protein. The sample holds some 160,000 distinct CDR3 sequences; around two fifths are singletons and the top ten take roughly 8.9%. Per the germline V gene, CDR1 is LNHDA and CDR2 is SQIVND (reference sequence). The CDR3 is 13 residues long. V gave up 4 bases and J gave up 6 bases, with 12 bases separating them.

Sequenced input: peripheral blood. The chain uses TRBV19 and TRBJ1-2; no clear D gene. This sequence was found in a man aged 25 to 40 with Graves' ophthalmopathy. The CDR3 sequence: CASSRRASDGYTF. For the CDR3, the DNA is TGTGCCAGTAGTAGACGGGCAAGTGATGGCTACACCTTC.